The clone carrying this T cell receptor (beta chain) was observed once. This sample stems from a study of cytomegalovirus exposure and HLA in healthy donors. Study-wide background: Assignment to the Caucasian-associated ancestry cluster applied to around four fifths of the approximately 360 genotyped donors.

The CDR3 runs to 16 residues. With V trimmed by 7 bases and J by 2 bases, 11 bases remained unmatched. In germline, CDR1 is MDHEN, CDR2 SYDVKM. Primers: 60 Vbeta forward and 13 Jbeta reverse. Profiling relied on immunoSEQ multiplex PCR, and the TCRdb table lists in-frame clones only, not all of them. The table has around 76,000 clones, about 70% seen once. Material: PBMCs. The TCR was taken from a woman aged 50 to 60 in good health and CMV-seropositive. V usage is TRBV28 and J usage is TRBJ1-3, with 7 bases identical to TRBD1. The CDR3 nucleotides read TGTGCCAGCATCTCCCCCCCCGGGACAGCTGGAAACACCATATATTTT. This codes for CASISPPGTAGNTIYF.